These T cell receptor beta chains were read from a single sample in a study of blood T cells in healthy people across ages. Each CDR3 protein gets one entry after TCRdb re-called the 5' RACE reads with MiXCR. The table includes 1.5 million to 2 million distinct CDR3 sequences, roughly 30% detected once. Sample: blood. All receptors come from a woman in her twenties or thirties in good health. CDR3s include the opening cysteine and the closing phenylalanine or tryptophan. The D gene is left open where the match is weak. Not every row has a clone size; where given, it reads once, few, many or a size class.

few,-,TRBV4-2,TRBJ2-7,CASSQGSEAYEQYF,TGTGCCAGCAGCCAAGGGAGCGAGGCCTACGAGCAGTACTTC
-,TRBD1,TRBV28,TRBJ2-7,CAGSRDRSGREQYF,TGTGCCGGCAGCCGGGACAGGAGTGGTCGGGAGCAGTACTTC
-,-,TRBV2,TRBJ2-3,CASSGGASGSTDTQYF,TGTGCCAGCAGTGGGGGGGCTAGCGGCAGCACAGATACGCAGTATTTT
-,-,TRBV3-1,TRBJ2-1,CASSQAGANYEQFF,TGTGCCAGCAGCCAAGCCGGGGCCAACTATGAGCAGTTCTTC
-,TRBD1,TRBV6-1,TRBJ1-5,CASSSPQGAKPQHF,TGTGCCAGCAGTTCTCCTCAGGGGGCAAAGCCCCAGCATTTT
-,-,TRBV5-1,TRBJ2-6,CASSLRSTSGANVPTF,TGCGCCAGCAGCTTGCGGTCAACCTCTGGGGCCAACGTCCCGACTTTC
-,-,TRBV7-2,TRBJ2-1,CASSPTGPSYNEQFF,TGTGCCAGCAGCCCAACAGGGCCCTCCTACAATGAGCAGTTCTTC
-,-,TRBV20-1,TRBJ2-3,CSARARVPGKKVPPDTQYF,TGCAGTGCTAGAGCAAGAGTCCCGGGCAAAAAGGTCCCACCAGATACGCAGTATTTT
many,-,TRBV20-1,TRBJ2-7,CSARGGSYEQYF,TGCAGTGCTAGAGGGGGTTCCTACGAGCAGTACTTC
few,TRBD2,TRBV2,TRBJ2-3,CASTLFVAGFTDTQYF,TGTGCCAGCACCCTATTTGTAGCGGGGTTCACAGATACGCAGTATTTT
once,-,TRBV4-2,TRBJ2-7,CAGSQGGDEQYF,TGTGCCGGCAGCCAAGGAGGGGACGAGCAGTACTTC
few,-,TRBV12-3/TRBV12-4,TRBJ2-1,CASSLDRWGEGDNEQFF,TGTGCCAGCAGCCTCGATAGATGGGGAGAGGGGGACAATGAGCAGTTCTTC
many,-,TRBV5-1,TRBJ1-1,CASRQNTEAFF,TGTGCCAGTCGACAAAACACTGAAGCTTTCTTT
-,TRBD2,TRBV10-3,TRBJ2-3,CAIASTSGMSDTQYF,TGTGCCATAGCGTCGACTAGCGGGATGTCGGATACGCAGTATTTT
few,TRBD1,TRBV28,TRBJ1-2,CASSLGQALGYGYTF,TGTGCCAGCAGCCTTGGACAGGCCCTTGGCTATGGCTACACCTTC
many,-,TRBV12-3/TRBV12-4,TRBJ2-7,CASSLSLGEQYF,TGTGCCAGCAGCCTGTCGCTGGGGGAGCAGTACTTC
-,-,TRBV5-1,TRBJ1-4,CASSSFSNEKLFF,TGCGCCAGCAGCTCCTTCTCTAATGAAAAACTGTTTTTT
few,-,TRBV7-9,TRBJ2-6,CASSISRGPGANVLTF,TGTGCCAGCAGCATTTCCAGGGGTCCTGGGGCCAACGTCCTGACTTTC
once,-,TRBV20-1,TRBJ2-7,CSARDSGRAYEQYF,TGCAGTGCTAGAGATTCCGGAAGGGCCTACGAGCAGTACTTC
-,TRBD2,TRBV6-1,TRBJ2-7,CASSVGLAAYSYEQYF,TGTGCCAGCAGTGTGGGACTAGCGGCTTACTCCTACGAGCAGTACTTC
few,-,TRBV20-1,TRBJ1-1,CSASSATEAFF,TGCAGTGCTAGTTCAGCGACTGAAGCTTTCTTT
few,TRBD1,TRBV6-1,TRBJ2-7,CAGRTGGMGEQYF,TGTGCCGGAAGGACAGGGGGAATGGGCGAGCAGTACTTC
few,-,TRBV7-9,TRBJ1-2,CASSTTGGYGYTF,TGTGCCAGCAGCACCACAGGAGGCTATGGCTACACCTTC
few,-,TRBV7-3,TRBJ2-1,CASSLKYGYNEQFF,TGTGCCAGCAGCTTAAAATATGGATACAATGAGCAGTTCTTC
few,TRBD1,TRBV6-6,TRBJ1-2,CASSYHRDRSYLPGYTF,TGTGCCAGCAGTTACCACCGGGACAGGAGTTACCTACCGGGCTACACCTTC
-,-,TRBV27,TRBJ2-4,CASSLTAKNIQYF,TGTGCCAGCAGTTTAACGGCCAAAAACATTCAGTACTTC
-,-,TRBV7-3,TRBJ2-3,CASSFERIGSTDAQYF,TGTGCCAGCAGCTTTGAGCGGATAGGGAGCACAGATGCGCAGTATTTT
-,-,TRBV6-2/TRBV6-3,TRBJ1-1,CASSLAQSISEAFF,TGTGCCAGCAGTTTGGCACAGTCCATAAGTGAAGCTTTCTTT
-,-,TRBV11-2,TRBJ2-5,CASSLSWGGLAGETQYF,TGTGCCAGCAGCTTATCCTGGGGGGGCTTGGCGGGGGAGACCCAGTACTTC
-,TRBD1,TRBV6-6,TRBJ1-6,CASKGPRGRDSPLHF,TGTGCCAGCAAAGGGCCGAGGGGGCGAGATTCACCCCTCCACTTT
-,TRBD2,TRBV29-1,TRBJ2-6,CSVEGLAGVGANVLTF,TGCAGCGTTGAAGGCCTAGCGGGAGTTGGGGCCAACGTCCTGACTTTC
-,-,TRBV2,TRBJ2-7,CASKDPSGSSDEQYF,TGTGCCAGCAAAGACCCATCGGGTAGTAGCGACGAGCAGTACTTC
many,TRBD1,TRBV5-6,TRBJ2-7,CASTTGTGVHEQYF,TGTGCCAGCACCACCGGGACAGGGGTACACGAGCAGTACTTC
-,-,TRBV20-1,TRBJ2-5,CSAKTPWPVGVYKETQYF,TGCAGTGCTAAGACCCCGTGGCCAGTAGGAGTTTATAAGGAGACCCAGTACTTC
-,-,TRBV7-9,TRBJ2-5,CVSSDLGRARQETQYF,TGTGTCAGCAGCGACTTAGGGCGGGCAAGGCAAGAGACCCAGTACTTC
few,-,TRBV20-1,TRBJ2-5,CSADNRTQYF,TGCAGTGCTGATAATAGGACCCAGTACTTC
few,TRBD2,TRBV5-1,TRBJ2-3,CASSGTSGETSTDTQYF,TGCGCCAGCAGCGGGACTAGCGGAGAAACTAGCACAGATACGCAGTATTTT
few,-,TRBV20-1,TRBJ1-1,CSAPDRRSNTEAFF,TGCAGTGCTCCAGACAGACGCTCGAACACTGAAGCTTTCTTT
-,-,TRBV5-1,TRBJ2-7,CASSPILVGGTYEQYF,TGCGCCAGCAGCCCGATACTAGTGGGAGGAACCTACGAGCAGTACTTC
once,-,TRBV2,TRBJ1-1,CASSDQSRTEAFF,TGTGCCAGCAGTGACCAGTCTCGGACTGAAGCTTTCTTT
-,TRBD1,TRBV10-2,TRBJ1-2,CASSDHGTGIDGYTF,TGCGCCAGCAGTGACCACGGGACAGGGATTGATGGCTACACCTTC
-,-,TRBV5-8,TRBJ2-5,CASSLNQGGKGTQYF,TGTGCCAGCAGCTTGAACCAGGGGGGTAAGGGGACCCAGTACTTC
-,-,TRBV20-1,TRBJ2-7,CSARPSASYEQYF,TGCAGTGCTAGGCCTAGCGCCTCCTACGAGCAGTACTTC
-,-,TRBV11-2,TRBJ2-3,CASRAGTQRDTQYF,TGTGCCAGCAGGGCCGGGACCCAGAGGGATACGCAGTATTTT
-,TRBD1,TRBV6-1,TRBJ2-7,CASTEKGTGCYEQYF,TGTGCCAGCACCGAAAAGGGGACAGGGTGCTACGAGCAGTACTTC
-,TRBD1,TRBV5-1,TRBJ2-7,CASSSNRQGVDEQYF,TGCGCCAGCAGCTCAAATCGACAGGGAGTGGACGAGCAGTACTTC
-,TRBD2,TRBV7-7,TRBJ2-1,CASSARGRADEQFF,TGTGCCAGCAGCGCCCGCGGGAGGGCAGATGAGCAGTTCTTC
-,TRBD2,TRBV20-1,TRBJ2-3,CSAKPGTSGRAPSDTQYF,TGCAGTGCCAAGCCCGGGACTAGCGGGAGGGCCCCGTCAGATACGCAGTATTTT
-,TRBD2,TRBV6-1,TRBJ2-3,CASTSGRTADTQYF,TGTGCCAGTACTAGCGGGAGGACGGCAGATACGCAGTATTTT
few,TRBD2,TRBV6-1,TRBJ2-7,CASSEEGLAIYEQYF,TGTGCCAGCAGTGAGGAGGGACTAGCGATCTACGAGCAGTACTTC
-,-,TRBV5-1,TRBJ2-7,CAGSLLGMGPYEQYF,TGCGCCGGCAGCTTGCTCGGGATGGGACCCTACGAGCAGTACTTC
-,TRBD1,TRBV4-1,TRBJ2-1,CASSHTPAGQGAREQFF,TGCGCCAGCAGCCATACACCGGCAGGACAGGGGGCGCGTGAGCAGTTCTTC
few,-,TRBV9,TRBJ2-7,CASSAESTGSYEQYF,TGTGCCAGCAGCGCTGAATCGACAGGTTCCTACGAGCAGTACTTC
-,TRBD2,TRBV20-1,TRBJ2-1,CSARFPGLAGALGEQFF,TGCAGTGCTAGATTTCCCGGACTAGCGGGGGCTTTGGGTGAGCAGTTCTTC
-,TRBD1,TRBV30,TRBJ1-2,CASDRAKGYTF,TGTGCCTCGGACAGGGCGAAGGGCTACACCTTC
few,TRBD2,TRBV9,TRBJ2-3,CASSAPGLAASTDTQYF,TGTGCCAGCAGCGCTCCCGGACTAGCGGCCAGCACAGATACGCAGTATTTT